This T cell receptor beta chain derives from a study of blood T cell repertoires in COVID-19. Study at large: Acute and convalescent COVID-19 samples came from the United States, Italy and Spain. In each case, the material was cDNA or gDNA derived from T cells, B-cell-depleted T cells, or PBMCs.

Authors' analysis steps: Estimation of nucleated cell counts was performed using reference gene primer amplification. Sequencing was performed with immunoSEQ multiplex PCR; in TCRdb, only in-frame clones are kept and a portion is missing. The V and J calls and clone size were taken over from that table, and D and trimming were inferred from the DNA. This sample has fewer than 350,000 clones, with approximately 87% found just once. Trimming left V 8 bases short and J 0 bases short, with 13 bases between. CDR1 and CDR2 (germline): MNHEY, SVGAGI. The CDR3 covers 15 residues. This clonotype was obtained from a woman aged 50 to 60 who had recovered from COVID-19. Source material: peripheral blood. The V and J genes are TRBV6-5 and TRBJ1-4, with TRBD1 as a possible D gene (5 bases). CDR3 in amino acids: CASLLRQTTNEKLFF. CDR3 DNA sequence: TGTGCCAGCTTGCTAAGACAGACAACTAATGAAAAACTGTTTTTT.